The entry below gives a single T cell receptor beta chain sequence along with its context. It has no known antigen specificity. Per-base qualities were not stored, and no clone one base away is much larger. TCRbeta CDR3 regions were amplified from genomic DNA using the immunoSEQ Assay, a bias-controlled multiplex PCR. The paper's data handling went like this. Nucleated cell counts per sample were estimated from amplification of reference gene primers within the assay. To quantify the absolute abundance of each unique TCRbeta CDR3 rearrangement, sequence reads were collapsed and filtered. For each sample, productive Simpson clonality was calculated as the square root of Simpson's diversity index across productive rearrangements. Here the immuneACCESS table is served through TCRdb, limited to in-frame sequences with V and J called. Missing clones are a known gap in these copies; in checked studies unresolved V genes cover under half, and the rest lacks a known reason. Clone size and V and J calls were adopted from that table, with D and trimming inferred from the DNA. The sample records 50,000 to 75,000 clones, around 77% of which are singletons. About a fifth of the sample is held by the ten biggest clonotypes.

The CDR3 spans 17 residues, from the cysteine through the phenylalanine. Only the CDR3 DNA is retained, 51 bases long and in frame from the first base. The germline V gene specifies SGHVS as CDR1 and FQNEAQ as CDR2. The junction shows trimming of 5 bases on V and 5 bases on J, and the gene matches do not reach 12 bases of it. This sample was included in a study of blood T cell repertoires in COVID-19 (dated by TCRdb to the early 2020s). Regarding the study in general: Collaborator samples came from the United States, Italy and Spain and covered acute and convalescent phases of COVID-19. The prospective study material was composed of cDNA or gDNA derived from T cells, B-cell-depleted T cells, or PBMCs. Deeply sampled blood TCRbeta repertoires from subjects exposed to, actively infected with, or recovered from COVID-19 were included in the dataset. The repertoires were released in a freely available public database intended as a resource for research on the immune response to SARS-CoV-2. The samples were drawn from the first 160 participants of the ongoing ImmuneRACE study and from 1,200 or so subjects provided by 6 global collaborators. Nearly every sample came with metadata listing a de-identified subject ID, COVID-19 status, age in years and sex. Where available, HLA class I and class II types were obtained from metadata supplied by the sample provider rather than from assay-based typing.

The research as a whole found: The amount of clinical and demographic metadata varied by source and participant and was provided uncurated.

Collaborating institutions collected whole blood in K2EDTA tubes following their own protocols. For TCRbeta analysis, collaborators shipped samples in one of three forms: frozen whole blood, isolated PBMCs, or DNA extracted from either of those sample types. This receptor was obtained from a man at least 80 years old with active or convalescent COVID-19. The chain uses TRBV7-8 and TRBJ2-2, and 9 junctional nucleotides match TRBD1. Sequencing used peripheral blood. The nucleotide sequence reads TGTGCCAGCAGCAACACAGGGGGCGCCGTCCGAACCGGGGAGCTGTTTTTT. This yields the protein CASSNTGGAVRTGELFF. Reference TRBV7-8 and TRBJ2-2 proteins supply the regions before and after the CDR3; the full variable domain is: GAGVSQSPRYKVAKRGQDVALRCDPISGHVSLFWYQQALGQGPEFLTYFQNEAQLDKSGLPSDRFFAERPEGSVSTLKIQRTQQEDSAVYLCASSNTGGAVRTGELFFGEGSRLTVL.